This TCR beta chain was documented in a study of T-cell reconstitution after alpha-beta-depleted transplantation in children. It was with unique molecular identifiers that the TCRbeta library was prepared. TCRdb redid the calling of the PCR reads with MiXCR, one entry per CDR3 protein. The data show hundreds of thousands of distinct CDR3 sequences, more than 10% seen once. This clonotype was seen more than once but under ten times. Sequenced material: PBMCs from the stem cell graft donor, taken from the stem cell graft. The clonotype comes from a human donor who donated a stem cell graft to a child with acute lymphoblastic leukemia.

CDR3 sequence: CATSDRADRAADTQYF. The CDR3 nucleotides are TGTGCCACCAGTGATAGGGCAGATAGGGCAGCAGATACGCAGTATTTT. The V and J genes are TRBV24-1 and TRBJ2-3; D not resolved. V was clipped by 3 bases and J by 4 bases, with 16 bases between them. CDR1 and CDR2 from the germline V gene are KGHDR and SFDVKD. This CDR3 region has 16 residues.